Listed below are T cell receptor beta chains from one sample, sequenced in a study of naive and memory T cell subsets. From the UMI-ligation and nested PCR reads, TCRdb called clonotypes with MiXCR, one entry per CDR3 protein. The sample lists under 25,000 distinct CDR3 sequences; approximately 6.5% were seen once. Here the sequenced sample was skin, taken from a tuberculin skin test site. These receptors were obtained from an adult in good health. Each CDR3 is given with its conserved first and last residue. The D gene is left open where the match is weak. A clone size is listed for some rows: how often the clone was seen (once, few, many), or a class if it is expanded.

j_call,d_call,v_call,cdr3_length,clone_size,cdr3_aa,cdr3_nt
TRBJ2-7,TRBD2,TRBV13,15,medium-sized,CASSYGLAGAEGQYF,TGTGCCAGCAGCTACGGACTAGCGGGAGCCGAAGGGCAGTACTTC
TRBJ1-1,-,TRBV2,14,many,CASSGSGGIAEAFF,TGTGCCAGCAGTGGATCGGGGGGCATCGCTGAAGCTTTCTTT
TRBJ2-1,-,TRBV20-1,13,many,CSASSGFVDEQFF,TGCAGTGCTAGTAGTGGGTTTGTAGATGAGCAGTTCTTC
TRBJ2-1,TRBD2,TRBV12-3/TRBV12-4,14,many,CASSSSGRVDEQFF,TGTGCCAGCAGTTCTAGCGGGAGGGTTGATGAGCAGTTCTTC
TRBJ2-2,TRBD2,TRBV12-5,17,many,CASGLVLAGDITGELFF,TGTGCTAGTGGTTTGGTACTAGCGGGAGACATCACCGGGGAGCTGTTTTTT
TRBJ2-1,TRBD2,TRBV11-3,15,many,CASSYTSGRAAEQFF,TGTGCCAGCAGCTATACTAGCGGGAGAGCGGCTGAGCAGTTCTTC
TRBJ1-1,-,TRBV6-2/TRBV6-3,14,many,CASWDNNMNTEAFF,TGTGCCAGTTGGGACAACAACATGAACACTGAAGCTTTCTTT
TRBJ1-5,-,TRBV6-5,15,many,CASSLTTVSNQPQHF,TGTGCCAGCAGTCTCACGACAGTTAGCAATCAGCCCCAGCATTTT
TRBJ2-1,TRBD2,TRBV3-1,15,few,CASSQVVTSGRTQFF,TGTGCCAGCAGCCAAGTAGTGACTAGCGGGAGGACCCAGTTCTTC
TRBJ2-5,TRBD2,TRBV20-1,18,many,CSARWILAGSGPQETQYF,TGCAGTGCTAGATGGATCCTAGCGGGGAGCGGACCCCAAGAGACCCAGTACTTC
TRBJ2-3,-,TRBV20-1,15,medium-sized,CSARDGGIPTDTQYF,TGCAGTGCTAGAGATGGTGGAATCCCCACAGATACGCAGTATTTT
TRBJ2-5,TRBD2,TRBV9,18,many,CASSSGLAGGTPQETQYF,TGTGCCAGCAGCTCGGGACTAGCGGGAGGGACCCCACAAGAGACCCAGTACTTC
TRBJ2-2,TRBD1,TRBV20-1,14,many,CSADGQGNTGELFF,TGCAGTGCGGATGGACAGGGGAACACCGGGGAGCTGTTTTTT
TRBJ2-5,-,TRBV7-9,14,many,CASSLGGQQETQYF,TGTGCCAGCAGCTTAGGGGGACAACAAGAGACCCAGTACTTC
TRBJ1-2,TRBD1,TRBV28,12,many,CASDRGNYGYTF,TGTGCCAGCGACAGGGGAAACTATGGCTACACCTTC
TRBJ2-1,-,TRBV10-3,16,many,CAISAITGSSYNEQFF,TGTGCCATCAGTGCGATTACAGGGAGCTCCTACAATGAGCAGTTCTTC
TRBJ1-5,-,TRBV20-1,11,few,CSASRDQPQHF,TGCAGTGCTAGCCGCGATCAGCCCCAGCATTTT
TRBJ1-1,-,TRBV6-5,14,-,CASPYRVGNTEAFF,TGTGCCAGTCCCTACAGGGTCGGGAACACTGAAGCTTTCTTT
TRBJ2-7,-,TRBV7-9,11,many,CASSQVYEQYF,TGTGCCAGCAGCCAAGTCTACGAGCAGTACTTC
TRBJ1-2,TRBD1,TRBV4-2,18,-,CASSQDKGQGVRLYGYTF,TGTGCCAGCAGCCAAGATAAGGGACAGGGAGTGCGTTTATATGGCTACACCTTC
TRBJ2-1,-,TRBV9,12,medium-sized,CASSVGGASRFF,TGTGCCAGCAGCGTAGGTGGTGCGTCGCGGTTCTTC
TRBJ2-5,TRBD1,TRBV7-9,17,few,CASIHWTGTGTQETQYF,TGTGCCAGCATCCACTGGACCGGGACAGGGACCCAAGAGACCCAGTACTTC
TRBJ1-6,-,TRBV6-6,17,few,CASSYGQSSSYNSPLHF,TGTGCCAGCAGTTACGGCCAGTCGAGCTCCTATAATTCACCCCTCCACTTT
TRBJ2-4,-,TRBV12-3/TRBV12-4,13,-,CASKGVANNIQYF,TGTGCCAGCAAGGGCGTAGCCAATAACATTCAGTACTTC
TRBJ1-4,TRBD1,TRBV20-1,15,few,CSASGTGTTNEKLFF,TGCAGTGCCTCCGGGACAGGCACAACTAATGAAAAACTGTTTTTT
TRBJ2-5,-,TRBV7-2,17,few,CASSLSTPGVSGETQYF,TGTGCCAGCAGCTTAAGTACTCCGGGAGTCTCGGGAGAGACCCAGTACTTC
TRBJ2-7,-,TRBV15,15,few,CATSRGTRGAHEQYF,TGTGCCACCAGCAGAGGAACCAGGGGGGCCCACGAGCAGTACTTC
TRBJ1-2,-,TRBV7-2,13,-,CASSLGQNGGYTF,TGTGCCAGCAGCTTGGGGCAGAACGGAGGCTACACCTTC
TRBJ2-7,TRBD2,TRBV7-2,12,large,CASSPRTSEQYF,TGTGCCAGCAGCCCGAGGACTAGCGAGCAGTACTTC
TRBJ2-2,TRBD2,TRBV6-4,14,many,CASSEAGGTGELFF,TGTGCCAGCAGCGAGGCGGGGGGCACCGGGGAGCTGTTTTTT